A selection of T cell receptor beta chains follows, all from one sample in a study of PD-1 blockade in classical Hodgkin lymphoma. The method was immunoSEQ multiplex PCR; TCRdb's version includes in-frame clones alone and lacks a portion of them. The sample carries 27,000 or so clones, 55% to 85% recorded once. The sequenced sample was peripheral blood mononuclear cells (PBMCs), obtained before the fourth cycle of nivolumab. Receptors were obtained from a human donor with classical Hodgkin lymphoma. Each CDR3 is given with its conserved first and last residue. The D gene is left open where the match is weak.

.	TRBV28	CASTPTASGDTQYF
.	TRBV6-1	CASKESPRDEQYF
.	TRBV9	CASSVERGGGEKLFF
TRBD2	TRBV19	CASSFSGVNTGELFF
TRBD2	TRBV7-2	CASSYYSGGTQETQYF
.	TRBV9	CASSVGYEQYF
.	TRBV7-9	CASSLDGTIGQETQYF
.	TRBV13	CASSFSSFRDIRGDTQYF
.	TRBV19	CASSIASGPYNEQFF
.	TRBV28	CASRQGTHNSPLHF
TRBD2	TRBV11-3	CASSLGGLAGPQETQYF
TRBD2	TRBV13	CASSLEGLAGGPGEQYF
TRBD1	TRBV7-2	CASSTGTANGYTF